Listed below are T cell receptor beta chains from one sample, sequenced in a study of blood T cells in healthy people across ages. TCRdb processed the 5' RACE reads anew with MiXCR; each CDR3 protein has one entry. The sample carries about 1.8 million distinct CDR3 sequences, around 48% recorded once. The sequenced sample was blood. Receptor source: a woman aged 40 to 50 in good health. Each CDR3 is given with its conserved first and last residue. Fields, in order: J gene, D gene, V gene, clone size, CDR3 protein, CDR3 DNA. D genes are given only for firm matches. Size tells how often a clone was seen (once, few, many) or the class of an expanded clone, and some rows leave it out.

TRBJ2-5	TRBD2	TRBV11-2	once	CASSLFREAAPETQYF	TGTGCCAGCAGCTTATTTCGGGAGGCAGCTCCGGAGACCCAGTACTTC
TRBJ2-5	-	TRBV4-2	few	CASSRESGSETQYF	TGTGCCAGCAGCCGGGAGTCCGGGAGTGAGACCCAGTACTTC
TRBJ1-1	-	TRBV20-1	-	CSAPVMNTEAFF	TGCAGTGCCCCCGTCATGAACACTGAAGCTTTCTTT
TRBJ2-4	TRBD1	TRBV25-1	-	CASSDLGTGKNIQYF	TGTGCCAGCAGTGACTTAGGGACAGGGAAAAACATTCAGTACTTC
TRBJ2-1	-	TRBV6-2/TRBV6-3	few	CASTLKPFYGQFF	TGTGCCAGCACATTGAAACCGTTCTATGGGCAGTTCTTC
TRBJ2-7	TRBD1	TRBV7-9	-	CASSPEGWTGQWYEQYF	TGTGCCAGCAGCCCAGAGGGTTGGACAGGCCAGTGGTACGAGCAGTACTTC
TRBJ2-4	TRBD2	TRBV6-2/TRBV6-3	-	CASRPSGANKNIQYF	TGTGCCAGCAGGCCTAGCGGGGCTAACAAAAACATTCAGTACTTC
TRBJ1-2	TRBD1	TRBV12-3/TRBV12-4	-	CASRSPGQGAGYTF	TGTGCCAGCAGGTCTCCGGGACAGGGGGCTGGCTACACCTTC
TRBJ2-1	TRBD1	TRBV4-3	few	CASSQGPGGLGNEQFF	TGCGCCAGCAGCCAAGGTCCAGGGGGCTTGGGGAATGAGCAGTTCTTC
TRBJ2-7	TRBD1	TRBV10-3	-	CAISGFTGEPYEQYF	TGTGCCATCAGTGGATTTACAGGGGAACCCTACGAGCAGTACTTC